A single sample gave rise to the 24 T cell receptor beta chains below, sequenced in a study of glioma-infiltrating T cells after dendritic cell vaccination listed by TCRdb under 2016. Library construction relied on the immunoSEQ multiplex PCR assay. TCRdb re-hosts the immuneACCESS table, in-frame sequences only. Its copies lack some clones; in the studies checked, an unresolved V gene accounts for under half of them, and the cause for the rest is not known. The sample table holds tens of thousands of clones, of which roughly 84% were seen once. The ten largest clones capture more than 8.5% of the sample. In the paper's terms, the time point label means: after dendritic cell vaccination, including at tumor progression/relapse. The sequencing here drew on blood, taken after dendritic cell vaccination. The receptor source for this set is a human donor with glioblastoma.

The rearrangement joins TRBV7-8 to TRBJ2-7; 7 bases map to TRBD1. Unmatched junction bases numbered 4, after V lost 1 base and J lost 7 bases. From germline, CDR1 is SGHVS and CDR2 FQNEAQ. This CDR3 contains 13 residues. The CDR3 protein is CASSLVKGAEQYF. The CDR3, as DNA: TGTGCCAGCAGCTTAGTTAAGGGGGCAGAGCAGTACTTC.

This clone was counted a single time. CDR3 amino acids: CASSLGSRQETQYF. The CDR3 DNA is TGTGCCAGCAGCTTAGGTTCCAGACAAGAGACCCAGTACTTC. V usage is TRBV11-3 and J usage is TRBJ2-5; D is unresolved. CDR3 length: 14 amino acids. CDR1 and CDR2 from the germline V gene are SGHNT and YENEEA. Trimming took 1 base from V and 2 from J, leaving 8 bases between them.

The chain links TRBV6-6 to TRBJ2-7; TRBD1 matches at 9 bases. The CDR3 has 15 amino acids. V shed 6 bases, J shed 3 bases, and the junction held 9 bases outside the gene matches. CDR1 is MNHNY, CDR2 SVGAGI, per germline (reference sequence). CDR3 bases: TGTGCCAGCAGCCGGGTCGGGACAGGGAACTACGAGCAGTACTTC. Translating it yields CASSRVGTGNYEQYF.

The genes are TRBV7-2 and TRBJ2-5; 8 positions agree with TRBD1. V lost 6 bases and J lost 5; bases outside the gene matches: 17. Germline values: CDR1 SGHTA, CDR2 FQGNSA. The CDR3 loop spans 17 amino acids. CDR3 DNA: TGTGCCAGCAGTTTGATTGGACAGGGCTTCCCAGGGGAGACCCAGTACTTC. Encoded protein: CASSLIGQGFPGETQYF.

This clone was picked up one time. This chain connects TRBV7-2 to TRBJ2-1; 7 nucleotides agree with TRBD2. CDR3 size: 10 residues. Germline V gives CDR1 SGHTA, CDR2 FQGNSA. The V and J ends lost 6 bases and 15 bases, in that order; junction bases with no gene match: 5. The CDR3 sequence: CASSGLERFF. DNA of the CDR3: TGTGCCAGCAGTGGACTAGAGAGGTTCTTC.

The rearrangement links TRBV9 to TRBJ2-1, with 7 nucleotides matching TRBD1. V shed 7 bases, J shed 0 bases, and the junction held 13 bases outside the gene matches. Per germline, CDR1 SGDLS and CDR2 YYNGEE. This CDR3 is 17 amino acids long. This chain's CDR3 is CASGRTAGTVSYNEQFF. The CDR3 region has the DNA TGTGCCAGCGGGCGGACAGCCGGGACAGTCTCCTACAATGAGCAGTTCTTC. The variable domain in full, with the rest retrieved from reference TRBV9 and TRBJ2-1, is DSGVTQTPKHLITATGQRVTLRCSPRSGDLSVYWYQQSLDQGLQFLIQYYNGEERAKGNILERFSAQQFPDLHSELNLSSLELGDSALYFCASGRTAGTVSYNEQFFGPGTRLTVL.

This chain uses TRBV4-1 with TRBJ2-7, with 9 nucleotides matching TRBD1. From germline, CDR1 is MGHRA and CDR2 YSYEKL. The CDR3 length is 16 residues. The V gene end was trimmed by 4 bases and the J gene end by 6 bases; junction bases not matched to a gene: 13. The CDR3 is CASSRNIQGAAIEQYF. The CDR3 DNA follows: TGCGCCAGCAGCCGAAACATACAGGGGGCTGCGATCGAGCAGTACTTC.

The chain couples TRBV28 to TRBJ1-2; D gene ambiguous. Per germline, CDR1 MDHEN and CDR2 SYDVKM. CDR3 length: 15 amino acids. The germline V and J ends were trimmed by 5 bases and 8 bases, with 21 bases remaining between them. The CDR3 DNA reads TGTGCCAGCAGTCCGAACGCTGAGATGCTCAGGGGCTACACCTTC. Protein: CASSPNAEMLRGYTF.

V and J are TRBV7-2 and TRBJ2-7; no clear D gene. This CDR3 has 16 amino acids. Germline CDR1 is SGHTA and CDR2 is FQGNSA. The V end was cut by 1 base, the J end by 1 base, with 14 bases between. CDR3 DNA sequence: TGTGCCAGCAGCTTAGTTAGCACAACAAGTTCCTACGAGCAGTACTTC. Amino acids: CASSLVSTTSSYEQYF.

The chain links TRBV28 to TRBJ2-4, with a tentative D call TRBD1 (7 bases). V was shortened by 5 bases and J by 1 base, with 15 bases between the two germline ends. This CDR3 is built from 16 residues. CDR1 MDHEN and CDR2 SYDVKM come from the germline V gene. This CDR3 reads CASSPDREVAKNIQYF. In DNA, the CDR3 is TGTGCCAGCAGTCCCGACAGGGAGGTGGCCAAAAACATTCAGTACTTC.

The CDR3 loop is CASSEQVKSGGSYNEQFF. The CDR3 DNA is TGCGCCAGCAGTGAACAAGTGAAATCCGGGGGCTCCTACAATGAGCAGTTCTTC. V usage is TRBV10-1 and J usage is TRBJ2-1; a possible D gene is TRBD2 (6 bases). The V and J ends lost 3 bases and 0 bases respectively, with 18 bases between them. Germline-derived CDR1 and CDR2 are WNHNN and SYGVQD (reference sequence). The length of the CDR3 is 18 residues.

The chain recombines TRBV2 with TRBJ1-2; TRBD1 might be the D (6 bases). This CDR3 spans 14 amino acids. Germline V lookup: CDR1 SNHLY, CDR2 FYNNEI. The V end was cut by 6 bases, the J end by 4 bases, with 15 bases between. The CDR3 here is CASSDIQGRYGYTF. In DNA form, the CDR3 reads TGTGCCAGCAGCGATATACAGGGACGCTATGGCTACACCTTC.

This sequence joins TRBV30 and TRBJ1-2; 7 nucleotides line up with TRBD1. CDR1 is GTSNPN and CDR2 is SVGIG in the germline V gene (reference sequence). The CDR3 is 13 amino acids. With V trimmed by 5 bases and J by 6 bases, 9 bases remained unmatched. The CDR3, as DNA: TGTGCCTGGGCCATACAGGGGTCGAATGGCTACACCTTC. Translated: CAWAIQGSNGYTF.

The V gene is TRBV11-3, the J gene TRBJ2-3, with 10 bases fitting TRBD2. Germline loops: CDR1 SGHNT, CDR2 YENEEA. The CDR3 consists of 15 residues. With 2 bases clipped from V and 6 bases from J, the junction kept 5 bases outside the gene matches. The CDR3 sequence: CASSLSGGAPDTQYF. The CDR3 bases are TGTGCCAGCAGCTTAAGCGGGGGGGCCCCTGATACGCAGTATTTT.

The chain employs TRBV6-5 and TRBJ2-7; the match to TRBD2 covers 7 bases. Germline CDR1 is MNHEY and CDR2 is SVGAGI. The trim removed 2 bases at V and 5 bases at J, leaving 6 bases unmatched. The CDR3 sequence is 14 residues long. This chain's CDR3 is CASSYQSGADEQYF. CDR3 bases: TGTGCCAGCAGTTACCAAAGCGGGGCGGACGAGCAGTACTTC.

The J gene is TRBJ1-4, the V gene TRBV30, with D possibly being TRBD1 (5 bases). Per the germline V gene, CDR1 is GTSNPN and CDR2 is SVGIG (reference sequence). The germline V and J ends were trimmed by 1 base and 0 bases, with 15 bases remaining between them. This CDR3 region has 17 residues. The DNA of the CDR3 is TGTGCCTGGAGTGCCCAGGGCCGATTTGCAACTAATGAAAAACTGTTTTTT. Encoded protein: CAWSAQGRFATNEKLFF. Drawing the rest from reference TRBV30 and TRBJ1-4, the complete variable domain is SQTIHQWPATLVQPVGSPLSLECTVEGTSNPNLYWYRQAAGRGLQLLFYSVGIGQISSEVPQNLSASRPQDRQFILSSKKLLLSDSGFYLCAWSAQGRFATNEKLFFGSGTQLSVL.

The chain carries TRBV19 and TRBJ2-7; tentative D call: TRBD1 (6 bases). Germline-derived CDR1 and CDR2 are LNHDA and SQIVND (reference sequence). V lost 9 bases and J lost 5, with 14 bases in between. The CDR3 runs to 12 residues. The DNA of the CDR3 is TGTGCCAGGGCTTTACAGGGAAACGAGCAGTACTTC. This codes for CARALQGNEQYF. Full variable domain (missing parts from reference TRBV19 and TRBJ2-7): DGGITQSPKYLFRKEGQNVTLSCEQNLNHDAMYWYRQDPGQGLRLIYYSQIVNDFQKGDIAEGYSVSREKKESFPLTVTSAQKNPTAFYLCARALQGNEQYFGPGTRLTVT.

This chain uses TRBV2 with TRBJ2-7; D might be TRBD1 (6 bases). There are 14 residues in the CDR3. Per germline, CDR1 SNHLY and CDR2 FYNNEI. Trimming took 3 bases from V and 0 from J, leaving 9 bases between them. The CDR3 DNA reads TGTGCCAGCAGTGACTGGACAGTCTCCTACGAGCAGTACTTC. Its protein is CASSDWTVSYEQYF. The whole variable domain, filled in from reference TRBV2 and TRBJ2-7, reads EPEVTQTPSHQVTQMGQEVILRCVPISNHLYFYWYRQILGQKVEFLVSFYNNEISEKSEIFDDQFSVERPDGSNFTLKIRSTKLEDSAMYFCASSDWTVSYEQYFGPGTRLTVT.

The rearrangement joins TRBV4-1 to TRBJ2-3; TRBD2 aligns across 8 bases. The germline CDR1 and CDR2 sequences are MGHRA and YSYEKL. The V gene end was trimmed by 0 bases and the J gene end by 1 base; junction bases not matched to a gene: 9. This CDR3 contains 18 residues. CDR3 coding DNA: TGCGCCAGCAGCCAAGATTTGGGGACTAGTTCGGGCACAGATACGCAGTATTTT. Translating it yields CASSQDLGTSSGTDTQYF.

The CDR3 sequence: CASGTGTGGSEAFF. The CDR3 DNA follows: TGTGCCAGCGGAACCGGGACAGGGGGTTCTGAAGCTTTCTTT. The chain couples TRBV6-5 to TRBJ1-1; the match to TRBD1 covers 11 bases. Germline V CDR1 and CDR2: MNHEY, SVGAGI. V dropped 8 bases and J dropped 6; count of bases not matched to a gene: 8. This CDR3 comprises 14 residues.

V gene TRBV5-1 combines with J gene TRBJ2-2; 7 nucleotides line up with TRBD1. The germline V gene encodes CDR1 SGHRS and CDR2 YFSETQ. The CDR3 totals 14 residues. V gave up 2 bases and J gave up 3 bases; unmatched junction bases: 1. The CDR3 protein is CASSFTGDTGELFF. DNA of the CDR3: TGCGCCAGCAGCTTTACAGGGGACACCGGGGAGCTGTTTTTT.

This clone was seen a few times. The rearrangement uses TRBV7-2 and TRBJ2-3, with 7 bases aligning to TRBD1. Germline CDR1 reads SGHTA; CDR2 reads FQGNSA. This CDR3 region has 13 residues. V trimming: 9 bases; J trimming: 4 bases; junction bases outside the gene matches: 7. CDR3 DNA: TGTGCCAGTACAAACAGGGGCCCAGATACGCAGTATTTT. This sequence encodes CASTNRGPDTQYF.

The V gene is TRBV5-1, the J gene TRBJ2-1, with 14 bases that match TRBD2. The CDR3 spans 16 residues. CDR1 is SGHRS, CDR2 YFSETQ, per germline. V was clipped by 4 bases and J by 4 bases; unmatched bases: 4. The CDR3 DNA reads as TGCGCCAGCAGCCCCGGGACTAGCGGGGGATACAATGAGCAGTTCTTC. It is translated as CASSPGTSGGYNEQFF.

The V gene is TRBV10-3, the J gene TRBJ1-2; 7 positions match TRBD1. In germline, CDR1 is ENHRY, CDR2 SYGVKD. The CDR3 has 15 residues. V gave up 3 bases and J gave up 5 bases; unmatched junction bases: 9. The chain's CDR3 is CAISEGDRDGYGYTF. The CDR3 DNA is TGTGCCATCAGTGAAGGCGACAGGGATGGTTATGGCTACACCTTC.